The 23 T cell receptor beta chains below come from one sample, sequenced in a study of Tregs in tolerant kidney transplant recipients. Repertoires were generated with immunoSEQ multiplex PCR, while TCRdb's copy carries only in-frame clones and drops some. The sample lists 100,000 to 130,000 clones, roughly 89% occurring once. The sample consisted of CD4+ T cells from blood, taken before the transplant. All receptors come from a human donor who received a combined kidney and bone marrow transplant.

The chain is built from TRBV2 and TRBJ1-1, with 8 positions matching TRBD1. Germline CDR1 and CDR2: SNHLY and FYNNEI. V gave up 2 bases and J gave up 1 base; unmatched junction bases: 6. The length of the CDR3 is 16 residues. CDR3 residues: CASSELLQGANTEAFF. CDR3 in DNA: TGTGCCAGCAGTGAACTTTTGCAGGGGGCGAACACTGAAGCTTTCTTT.

This sequence joins TRBV7-6 and TRBJ2-2, with TRBD2 as a possible D gene (5 bases). The CDR3 length is 14 residues. V shed 1 base and J shed 10 bases, with 13 bases lying between them. Germline CDR1 and CDR2: SGHVS and FNYEAQ. The CDR3 loop reads CASSLVQLDVELFF. As DNA, the CDR3 is TGTGCCAGCAGCTTAGTACAACTAGACGTGGAGCTGTTTTTT. The full variable domain, completed using reference TRBV7-6 and TRBJ2-2, is GAGVSQSPRYKVTKRGQDVALRCDPISGHVSLYWYRQALGQGPEFLTYFNYEAQQDKSGLPNDRFSAERPEGSISTLTIQRTEQRDSAMYRCASSLVQLDVELFFGEGSRLTVL.

The chain is built from TRBV9 and TRBJ2-3; 9 nucleotides agree with TRBD2. From germline, CDR1 is SGDLS and CDR2 YYNGEE. The J segment lost 0 bases and the V segment lost 0 bases, leaving 2 bases of the junction unmatched. This CDR3 is built from 16 residues. The CDR3 DNA reads as TGTGCCAGCAGCGTAGAGGCGGGAGGGAGCACAGATACGCAGTATTTT. As protein: CASSVEAGGSTDTQYF.

This clone has just a few counts. J is TRBJ2-3 and V is TRBV11-3; the match to TRBD1 covers 11 bases. CDR1 is SGHNT, CDR2 YENEEA, per germline. J lost 3 bases, V lost 4 bases, and 6 bases had no gene match. The CDR3 is 16 amino acids. The CDR3 is CASSSYRDRGTDTQYF. CDR3 nucleotides: TGTGCCAGCAGCTCGTACCGGGACAGGGGGACAGATACGCAGTATTTT.

The chain has TRBV7-2 and TRBJ2-5; 10 nucleotides agree with TRBD2. The CDR3 covers 15 residues. CDR1 and CDR2 (germline): SGHTA, FQGNSA. The junction had 7 bases not matched to a gene; V was cut back by 7 bases and J by 2 bases. The CDR3 reads CASTSTSGAQETQYF. CDR3 nucleotide sequence: TGTGCCAGCACCAGTACTAGCGGGGCACAAGAGACCCAGTACTTC.

The chain combines TRBV30 with TRBJ1-2, with TRBD1 as a possible D gene (5 bases). CDR1 and CDR2 (germline): GTSNPN, SVGIG (reference sequence). V lost 4 bases to trimming and J lost 7 bases, with 16 bases between them. CDR3 length equals 13 residues. The CDR3 sequence is CAWNRNTNSGYTF. The CDR3 DNA reads TGTGCCTGGAACAGGAACACAAACAGTGGCTACACCTTC.

This chain links TRBV10-1 with TRBJ2-2, with 7 positions matching TRBD1. Germline CDR1 and CDR2: WNHNN and SYGVQD (reference sequence). The V and J ends lost 6 bases and 4 bases, in that order; junction bases with no gene match: 5. The CDR3 covers 14 residues. The CDR3 loop reads CASSRDSLTGELFF. DNA of the CDR3: TGCGCCAGCAGCCGGGACAGCCTCACCGGGGAGCTGTTTTTT.

The chain has TRBV7-2 and TRBJ2-7; the match to TRBD2 covers 13 bases. The V gene's germline CDR1 is SGHTA and CDR2 FQGNSA. Unmatched junction bases numbered 8, after V lost 5 bases and J lost 7 bases. The CDR3 contains 15 residues. This chain's CDR3 is CASSRGLAGYGEQYF. The CDR3 nucleotides are TGTGCCAGCAGCCGGGGACTAGCGGGATATGGGGAGCAGTACTTC.

The V gene is TRBV9, the J gene TRBJ2-1; TRBD2 might be the D (5 bases). V lost 0 bases to trimming and J lost 5 bases, with 15 bases between them. The CDR3 totals 16 residues. Germline assignment: CDR1 SGDLS and CDR2 YYNGEE. The CDR3 loop reads CASSVGLVARHNEQFF. CDR3 nucleotides: TGTGCCAGCAGCGTAGGGTTGGTAGCGAGGCACAATGAGCAGTTCTTC.

Only one count was recorded for this clone. The chain uses TRBV29-1 and TRBJ2-1, with a weak D call TRBD2 (5 bases). V lost 7 bases and J lost 8, with 15 bases in between. Germline assignment: CDR1 SQVTM and CDR2 ANQGSEA. The CDR3 is 12 amino acids. The CDR3 DNA is TGCAGCGCAGGTTCGGGAAGGGATGAGCAGTTCTTC. Encoded protein: CSAGSGRDEQFF.

The V gene is TRBV7-9, the J gene TRBJ2-2, with D possibly matching TRBD1 (7 bases). The germline V gene has CDR1 SEHNR and CDR2 FQNEAQ (reference sequence). The CDR3 contains 14 residues. Trimming left V 8 bases short and J 4 bases short, with 14 bases between. The CDR3 protein is CASRGPGGTGELFF. CDR3 DNA sequence: TGTGCCAGCCGGGGGCCAGGGGGCACCGGGGAGCTGTTTTTT.

This chain connects TRBV5-1 to TRBJ1-1; D gene unclear. This CDR3 is 13 amino acids long. V was cut by 4 bases and J by 10 bases, with 17 bases left in between. Germline CDR1 SGHRS, CDR2 YFSETQ. This CDR3 reads CASSPELRVRAFF. The CDR3 DNA sequence: TGCGCCAGCAGCCCGGAATTGAGGGTGAGAGCTTTCTTT.

This chain joins TRBV28 and TRBJ2-7, with D tentatively TRBD2 (7 bases). The CDR3 loop spans 15 amino acids. Germline CDR1 is MDHEN and CDR2 is SYDVKM. Trimming shortened V by 1 base and J by 3 bases, and 13 bases separated the two germline ends. CDR3 coding DNA: TGTGCCAGCAGTTTATCTCCCGGGGGGCACTACGAGCAGTACTTC. Encoded protein: CASSLSPGGHYEQYF.

There are a few counts of this clone. The chain carries TRBV7-2 and TRBJ1-5, with D hard to call. Germline V gene data show CDR1 as SGHTA and CDR2 as FQGNSA. The length of the CDR3 is 12 residues. V dropped 6 bases and J dropped 5 bases, with 8 bases sitting between them. CDR3 residues: CASSLDYQPQHF. The CDR3, as DNA: TGTGCCAGCAGTCTAGATTATCAGCCCCAGCATTTT.

The V call is TRBV5-1, the J call TRBJ2-3, with D possibly being TRBD2 (5 bases). The CDR3 spans 15 residues. Trimming pared 4 bases from V and 0 bases from J, leaving 12 bases between. Germline loops: CDR1 SGHRS, CDR2 YFSETQ. The CDR3 sequence is CASSARGTSTDTQYF. The CDR3 DNA reads TGCGCCAGCAGCGCCCGGGGAACTAGCACAGATACGCAGTATTTT.

The rearrangement uses TRBV6-6 and TRBJ1-1; tentative D call: TRBD1 (5 bases). CDR1 is MNHNY, CDR2 SVGAGI, per germline (reference sequence). This CDR3 contains 14 residues. Trimming cost V 2 bases and J 0 bases, with 7 bases left between them. The CDR3 here is CASSYSRVNTEAFF. CDR3 sequence (DNA): TGTGCCAGCAGTTACAGCAGGGTGAACACTGAAGCTTTCTTT.

The CDR3 region has the DNA TGTGCCAGCAGCGCCGACAGCTCCTACGAGCAGTACTTC. Encoded protein: CASSADSSYEQYF. The chain uses TRBV7-2 and TRBJ2-7; D is possibly TRBD1 (5 bases). The V and J ends lost 5 bases and 0 bases respectively, with 8 bases between them. The germline gives CDR1 SGHTA, CDR2 FQGNSA. The CDR3 is made up of 13 amino acids.

V gene TRBV2 combines with J gene TRBJ1-4; a weak D match, TRBD1 (5 bases). The CDR3 is made up of 16 amino acids. Germline loops: CDR1 SNHLY, CDR2 FYNNEI. Trimming removed 9 bases at V and 0 bases at J, with 17 bases between. The CDR3 region has the DNA TGTGCCAGTCGACCGGGGGATGTTGCAACTAATGAAAAACTGTTTTTT. This gives the protein CASRPGDVATNEKLFF.

The rearrangement links TRBV13 to TRBJ2-5; a weak D match, TRBD2 (6 bases). Trimming took off 5 bases at V and 3 bases at J, with 19 bases between the two ends. Per germline, CDR1 PRHDT and CDR2 FYEKMQ (reference sequence). The CDR3 runs to 16 residues. The CDR3 DNA sequence: TGTGCCAGCAGCCTCGCGTGGGGTGCTAGCGAAGAGACCCAGTACTTC. The encoded protein is CASSLAWGASEETQYF. Full variable domain (remainder filled in from reference TRBV13 and TRBJ2-5): AAGVIQSPRHLIKEKRETATLKCYPIPRHDTVYWYQQGPGQDPQFLISFYEKMQSDKGSIPDRFSAQQFSDYHSELNMSSLELGDSALYFCASSLAWGASEETQYFGPGTRLLVL.

This chain links TRBV30 with TRBJ1-4; tentatively, D is TRBD1 (5 bases). V gave up 1 base and J gave up 8 bases, with 14 bases separating them. This CDR3 contains 14 residues. CDR1 is GTSNPN and CDR2 is SVGIG in the germline V gene (reference sequence). The CDR3 here is CAWSGGRVGEKLFF. CDR3 nucleotide sequence: TGTGCCTGGAGTGGGGGCAGGGTAGGAGAAAAACTGTTTTTT.

The chain joins TRBV5-6 to TRBJ2-7, with a possible D match to TRBD1 (5 bases). V lost 3 bases and J 2 bases, leaving 9 bases between the germline ends. Germline V gene lookup returns CDR1 SGHDT and CDR2 YYEEEE. The CDR3 totals 13 residues. This chain's CDR3 is CASSSYRTYEQYF. CDR3 coding DNA: TGTGCCAGCAGCTCGTACAGGACCTACGAGCAGTACTTC.

The chain links TRBV18 to TRBJ2-2; the D is unclear. The CDR3 runs to 14 residues. The germline V and J ends were trimmed by 5 bases and 2 bases, with 9 bases remaining between them. Per the germline V gene, CDR1 is KGHSH and CDR2 is LQKENI. CDR3 sequence reads: CASSSRQNTGELFF. For the CDR3, the DNA is TGTGCCAGCTCATCCCGACAAAACACCGGGGAGCTGTTTTTT.

The chain combines TRBV6-5 with TRBJ2-7, with TRBD2 matching over 10 bases. CDR1 is MNHEY, CDR2 SVGAGI, per germline. Trimming removed 8 bases from V and 1 base from J; junction bases left unmatched: 5. This CDR3 region has 14 residues. The CDR3 spells CASCRTSGSYEQYF. The CDR3 DNA sequence: TGTGCCAGCTGCCGGACTAGCGGTTCCTACGAGCAGTACTTC.